This T cell receptor beta chain derives from a study of T-cell memory formation after mild COVID-19. Study results and caveats: Clones that contracted from day 15 to 85 were balanced CD4/CD8, while later expanders leaned CD4+.

In TCRdb, the 5' RACE reads were re-called with MiXCR into one record per CDR3 protein. This table has fewer than 500,000 distinct CDR3 sequences, approximately 25% appearing once. Germline lookup yields CDR1 SGHAT and CDR2 FQNNGV. The CDR3 loop spans 17 amino acids. V lost 0 bases and J 2 bases, leaving 14 bases between the germline ends. This clonotype turned up a few times. What it binds is unknown. The sequence derives from an adult woman who had mild COVID-19 (a few samples of this study predate the infection). Cell type and time point are not known. The chain recombines TRBV11-2 with TRBJ1-3, with a possible D match to TRBD1 (6 bases). Sample: PBMCs or a T cell subset sorted from them (not recorded which). The chain's CDR3 is CASSLDWRGATGNTIYF. The DNA for the CDR3 is TGTGCCAGCAGCTTAGATTGGCGGGGGGCAACTGGAAACACCATATATTTT.